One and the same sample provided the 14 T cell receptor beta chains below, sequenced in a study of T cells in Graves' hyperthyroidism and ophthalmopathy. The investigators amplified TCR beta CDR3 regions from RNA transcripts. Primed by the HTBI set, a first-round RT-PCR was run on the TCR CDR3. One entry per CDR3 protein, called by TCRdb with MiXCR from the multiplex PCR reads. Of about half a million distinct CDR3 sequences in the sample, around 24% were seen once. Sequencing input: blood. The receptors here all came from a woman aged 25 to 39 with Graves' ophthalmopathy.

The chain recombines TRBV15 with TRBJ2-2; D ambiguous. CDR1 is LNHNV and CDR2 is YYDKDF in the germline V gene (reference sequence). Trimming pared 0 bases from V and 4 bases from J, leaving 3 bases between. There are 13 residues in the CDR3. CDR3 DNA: TGTGCCACCAGCAGAGATCCCACCGGGGAGCTGTTTTTT. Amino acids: CATSRDPTGELFF.

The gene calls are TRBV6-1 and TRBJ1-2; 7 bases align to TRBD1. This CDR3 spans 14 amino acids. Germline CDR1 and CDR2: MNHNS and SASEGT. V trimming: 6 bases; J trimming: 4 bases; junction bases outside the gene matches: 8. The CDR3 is CASRSRQGGYGYTF. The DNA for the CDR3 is TGTGCCAGCAGATCTAGACAGGGAGGCTATGGCTACACCTTC.

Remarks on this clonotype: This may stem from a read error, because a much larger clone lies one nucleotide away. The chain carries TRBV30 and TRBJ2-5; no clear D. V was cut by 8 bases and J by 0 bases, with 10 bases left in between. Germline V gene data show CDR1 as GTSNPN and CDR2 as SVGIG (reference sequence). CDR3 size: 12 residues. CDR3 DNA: TGTGCCGGTAGCAGGTACCAAGAGACCCAGTACTTC. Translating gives CAGSRYQETQYF.

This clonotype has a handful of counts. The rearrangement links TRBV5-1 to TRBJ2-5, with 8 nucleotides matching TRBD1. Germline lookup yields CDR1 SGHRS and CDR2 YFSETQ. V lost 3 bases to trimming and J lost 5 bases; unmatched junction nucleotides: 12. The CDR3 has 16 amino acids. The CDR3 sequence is CASSSIGQGRAETQYF. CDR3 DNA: TGCGCCAGCAGCTCCATAGGACAGGGTCGGGCGGAGACCCAGTACTTC.

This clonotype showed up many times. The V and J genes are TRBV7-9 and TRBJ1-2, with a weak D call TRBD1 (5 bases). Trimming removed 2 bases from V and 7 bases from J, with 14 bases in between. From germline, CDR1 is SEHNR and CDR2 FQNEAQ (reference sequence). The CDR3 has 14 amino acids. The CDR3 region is CASSLLEYGGGYTF. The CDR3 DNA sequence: TGTGCCAGCAGCTTACTTGAGTATGGGGGTGGCTACACCTTC.

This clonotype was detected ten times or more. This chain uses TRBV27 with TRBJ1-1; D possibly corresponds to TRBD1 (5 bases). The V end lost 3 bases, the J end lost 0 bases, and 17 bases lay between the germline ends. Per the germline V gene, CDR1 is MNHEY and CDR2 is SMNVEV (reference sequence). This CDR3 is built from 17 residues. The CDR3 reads CASSFQGPGPLNTEAFF. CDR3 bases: TGTGCCAGCAGTTTCCAGGGACCGGGTCCCCTGAACACTGAAGCTTTCTTT.

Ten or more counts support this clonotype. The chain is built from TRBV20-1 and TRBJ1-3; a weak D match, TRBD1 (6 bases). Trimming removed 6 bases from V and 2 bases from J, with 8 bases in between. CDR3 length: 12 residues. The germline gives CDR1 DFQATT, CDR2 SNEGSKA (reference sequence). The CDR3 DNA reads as TGCAGTGCCCCAGGGGCTGGAAACACCATATATTTT. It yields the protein CSAPGAGNTIYF.

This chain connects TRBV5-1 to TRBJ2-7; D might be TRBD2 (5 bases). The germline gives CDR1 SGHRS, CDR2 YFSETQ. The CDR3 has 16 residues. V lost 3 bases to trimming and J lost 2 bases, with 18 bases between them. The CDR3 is CASSSEARTVPYEQYF. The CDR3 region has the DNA TGCGCCAGCAGCTCCGAAGCTCGGACTGTCCCCTACGAGCAGTACTTC.

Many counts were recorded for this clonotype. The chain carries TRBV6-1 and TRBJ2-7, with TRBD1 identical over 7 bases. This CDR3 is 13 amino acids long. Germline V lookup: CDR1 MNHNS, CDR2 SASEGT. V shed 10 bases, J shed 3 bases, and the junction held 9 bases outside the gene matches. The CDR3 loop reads CATNRGMYYEQYF. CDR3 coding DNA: TGTGCCACGAACAGGGGCATGTACTACGAGCAGTACTTC.

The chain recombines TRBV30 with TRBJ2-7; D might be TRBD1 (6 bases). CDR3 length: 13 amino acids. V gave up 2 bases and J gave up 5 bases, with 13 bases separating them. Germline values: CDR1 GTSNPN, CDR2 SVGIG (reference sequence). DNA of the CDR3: TGTGCCTGGAGTAAACAGGGCTGGGACGAGCAGTACTTC. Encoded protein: CAWSKQGWDEQYF.

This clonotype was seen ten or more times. The CDR3 DNA reads as TGTGCCACCAGGGAAGGTAATGAGCAGTTCTTC. Its protein product is CATREGNEQFF. The chain couples TRBV24-1 to TRBJ2-1, with D hard to call. This CDR3 region has 11 residues. V was pared by 7 bases and J by 7 bases, with 7 bases between. Looked up from germline, CDR1 is KGHDR and CDR2 is SFDVKD.

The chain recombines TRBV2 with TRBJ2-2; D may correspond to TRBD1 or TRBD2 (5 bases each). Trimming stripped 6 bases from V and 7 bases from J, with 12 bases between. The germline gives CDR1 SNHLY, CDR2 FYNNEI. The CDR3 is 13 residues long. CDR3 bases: TGTGCCAGCAGGTCGGGGACGGTCGGGGAGCTGTTTTTT. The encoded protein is CASRSGTVGELFF.

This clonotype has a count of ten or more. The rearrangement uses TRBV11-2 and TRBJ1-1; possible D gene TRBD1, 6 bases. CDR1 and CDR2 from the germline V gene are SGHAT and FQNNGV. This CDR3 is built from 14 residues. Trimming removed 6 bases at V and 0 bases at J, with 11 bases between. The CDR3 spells CASRGALMNTEAFF. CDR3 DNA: TGTGCCAGCAGGGGGGCGTTGATGAACACTGAAGCTTTCTTT. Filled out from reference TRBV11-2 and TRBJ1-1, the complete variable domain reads EAGVAQSPRYKIIEKRQSVAFWCNPISGHATLYWYQQILGQGPKLLIQFQNNGVVDDSQLPKDRFSAERLKGVDSTLKIQPAKLEDSAVYLCASRGALMNTEAFFGQGTRLTVV.

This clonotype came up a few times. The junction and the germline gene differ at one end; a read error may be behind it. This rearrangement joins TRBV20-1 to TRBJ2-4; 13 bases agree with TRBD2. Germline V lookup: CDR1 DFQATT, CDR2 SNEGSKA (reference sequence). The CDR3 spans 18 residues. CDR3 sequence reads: CSAREGLAGQLAKNIKYF. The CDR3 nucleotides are TGCAGTGCTAGAGAGGGACTAGCGGGGCAACTAGCCAAAAACATTAAGTACTTC.